The clone carrying this TCR beta chain was recorded at least ten times. These data belong to a study of molecular identifiers for immune sequencing clone quantification. Libraries from naive CD8 cells were generated from roughly 21,000 to 960,000 sorted cells (with 10%, 30% or 50% RNA). Naive CD8 T cells were sorted as CD8+CD4-CCR7+CD45RA+. Looked up from germline, CDR1 is LGHNA and CDR2 is YNFKEQ. This CDR3 is built from 13 residues. The V and J ends lost 3 bases and 4 bases respectively, with 9 bases between them. Methods described previously, with TCR primers listed, were used for bulk TCR libraries. Using its own MiXCR run on the PCR reads, TCRdb lists one record per CDR3 protein. There are some 580,000 distinct CDR3 sequences in the sample; 25% occur only once, and 0.7% to 0.95% lies in the top ten.

The sequenced material came from naive CD8+ T cells from blood, with Jurkat cell RNA spiked in. Subset indicated: FACS-sorted CD8+CD4-CCR7+CD45RA+ naive T cells. The TCR was taken from a human donor in good health. Some libraries in this study had Jurkat cell RNA spiked in. The J gene is TRBJ1-1, the V gene TRBV4-2; D is ambiguous. The CDR3 DNA reads as TGTGCCAGCAGCCACGATGACGGCACTGAAGCTTTCTTT. Residues: CASSHDDGTEAFF.